This record looks at one T cell receptor gamma chain sequence and its context. Its antigen remains unidentified. RNA was extracted from the cells and then reverse transcribed. The CDR3 regions were amplified by multiplex PCR from V-gene primers to a constant-region primer. TCRdb called clones anew from the multiplex PCR reads with CATT. The table shows 36,000 or so gamma-chain clones, with 20% occurring only once. This specimen comes from a study of Vδ1+ human thymocytes. Overall study results and limits: Highly polyclonal TRG and TRD repertoires with Gaussian CDR3 length distributions appeared in thymus.

The CDR3 runs 14 residues. The V gene's germline CDR1 is VTNTFY and CDR2 YDVSTARD (reference sequence). J was trimmed by 5 bases and V by 3 bases; bases with no gene match: 6. Sequencing was carried out using Vdelta1+ gamma-delta thymocytes from the thymus. Indicated subset: FACS-sorted CD3+ TCRalphabeta- TCRVdelta1+ TCRVdelta2- thymocytes. The chain employs TRGV3 and TRGJP1. The clonotype originates from a girl less than two years old who had congenital heart surgery. CDR3 sequence: CATWDGPTGWFKIF. The CDR3 DNA reads TGTGCCACCTGGGACGGGCCGACTGGTTGGTTCAAGATATTT.